This T cell receptor beta chain was found in a study of OX40 agonist ivuxolimab in advanced cancers. Study summary: In three patients, partial responses were observed, one with hepatocellular carcinoma and two with cutaneous melanoma.

Measured with immunoSEQ multiplex PCR; TCRdb has only the in-frame clones, and not every one. This table holds around 67,000 clones, about four fifths found once. The clonotype originates from an adult with an advanced solid tumor such as melanoma, head and neck, liver or kidney cancer. The material was CD4+ or CD8+ T cells sorted from blood, obtained in a trial of the OX40 agonist ivuxolimab.

CDR3 sequence: CASSQVWRENEQYF. As DNA, the CDR3 is TGTGCCAGCAGCCAAGTGTGGCGGGAGAACGAGCAGTACTTC. The chain is built from TRBV14 and TRBJ2-7, with TRBD2 matching 7 bases. The CDR3 spans 14 residues. Germline CDR1 is SGHDN and CDR2 is FVKESK. The trim removed 1 base at V and 5 bases at J, leaving 5 bases unmatched. Looking up the rest from reference TRBV14 and TRBJ2-7 gives the full variable domain: EAGVTQFPSHSVIEKGQTVTLRCDPISGHDNLYWYRRVMGKEIKFLLHFVKESKQDESGMPNNRFLAERTGGTYSTLKVQPAELEDSGVYFCASSQVWRENEQYFGPGTRLTVT.